This TCR beta chain was profiled in a study of lymphopenia after photon versus proton radiotherapy. Libraries were prepared by immunoSEQ multiplex PCR; TCRdb keeps only in-frame clonotypes and omits some of them. The repertoire holds approximately 70,000 clones, approximately 86% seen once, with 10% to 15% in the top ten. Germline V gives CDR1 SGHAT, CDR2 FQNNGV. V was pared by 2 bases and J by 6 bases, with 16 bases of the junction left unmatched. The CDR3 extends over 18 amino acids. The TCR sequence derives from an elderly man with esophageal cancer. Here the sequenced sample was peripheral blood, taken from a patient treated with proton-based radiotherapy. This chain links TRBV11-2 with TRBJ1-3, with TRBD1 identical over 7 bases. The CDR3 DNA is TGTGCCAGCAGCTTATTTAAGTTTGTTCGACAGGGCGCAAACACCATATATTTT. Translating it yields CASSLFKFVRQGANTIYF. Using reference TRBV11-2 and TRBJ1-3 for the parts outside the CDR3, the full variable domain is EAGVAQSPRYKIIEKRQSVAFWCNPISGHATLYWYQQILGQGPKLLIQFQNNGVVDDSQLPKDRFSAERLKGVDSTLKIQPAKLEDSAVYLCASSLFKFVRQGANTIYFGEGSWLTVV.